Below are 21 T cell receptor beta chains sequenced from a single sample in a study of identical twins. A single record per CDR3 protein comes from TCRdb applying MiXCR to the 5' RACE reads. The sample records 1.5 million to 2 million distinct CDR3 sequences, 25% to 35% being singletons. Sequenced sample: cord blood. The receptors come from a newborn girl in good health.

The genes are TRBV21-1 and TRBJ1-5. TRBV21-1 corresponds to a pseudogene. The CDR3 runs to 15 residues. Here the CDR3 DNA reads TGTGCCACCTTGTGGGCAACCTGGGGCAATCAGCCCCAGCATTTT. Translating gives CATLWATWGNQPQHF.

V and J are TRBV24-1 and TRBJ2-2, with D unclear. Trimming cost V 1 base and J 6 bases, with 8 bases left between them. Germline loops: CDR1 KGHDR, CDR2 SFDVKD. The CDR3 totals 14 residues. The CDR3 DNA follows: TGTGCCACCAGTGATTTCCAGATGGCCGGGGAGCTGTTTTTT. This translates into CATSDFQMAGELFF.

In this sample, this clonotype turned up many times. J is TRBJ2-7 and V is TRBV5-1, with no clear D. The CDR3 length is 13 residues. V dropped 0 bases and J dropped 0 bases, with 4 bases sitting between them. The germline CDR1 and CDR2 sequences are SGHRS and YFSETQ. The CDR3, as DNA: TGCGCCAGCAGCTTGGAAATCTCCTACGAGCAGTACTTC. Its protein is CASSLEISYEQYF. The full variable domain, in which reference TRBV5-1 and TRBJ2-7 provide the parts outside the CDR3, is KAGVTQTPRYLIKTRGQQVTLSCSPISGHRSVSWYQQTPGQGLQFLFEYFSETQRNKGNFPGRFSGRQFSNSRSEMNVSTLELGDSALYLCASSLEISYEQYFGPGTRLTVT.

CDR3 in amino acids: CSVLAGLYNEQFF. In DNA form, the CDR3 reads TGCAGTGTTCTAGCGGGACTGTACAATGAGCAGTTCTTC. The chain joins TRBV20-1 to TRBJ2-1; TRBD2 matches 9 bases. Germline-derived CDR1 and CDR2 are DFQATT and SNEGSKA (reference sequence). The junction had 5 bases not matched to a gene; V was cut back by 7 bases and J by 4 bases. There are 13 residues in the CDR3.

The V and J genes are TRBV5-1 and TRBJ2-5; 8 nucleotides match TRBD2. The germline gives CDR1 SGHRS, CDR2 YFSETQ. The CDR3 is 16 amino acids. V shed 0 bases, J shed 5 bases, and the junction held 9 bases outside the gene matches. CDR3 sequence reads: CASSLELAGGSETQYF. Here the CDR3 DNA reads TGCGCCAGCAGCTTGGAACTGGCGGGGGGTTCCGAGACCCAGTACTTC.

This clonotype occurred a few times. The chain employs TRBV20-1 and TRBJ2-5, with a tentative D call TRBD2 (5 bases). In germline, CDR1 is DFQATT, CDR2 SNEGSKA (reference sequence). The CDR3 covers 15 residues. Trimming shortened V by 0 bases and J by 2 bases, and 13 bases separated the two germline ends. The chain's CDR3 is CSARDPLARQETQYF. CDR3 DNA sequence: TGCAGTGCTAGAGATCCCCTAGCTAGGCAAGAGACCCAGTACTTC.

The V call is TRBV10-3, the J call TRBJ2-1; 14 bases are a match to TRBD2. With V trimmed by 6 bases and J by 7 bases, 5 bases remained unmatched. CDR1 is ENHRY and CDR2 is SYGVKD in the germline V gene. The CDR3 runs 15 residues. The CDR3 DNA sequence: TGTGCCATCAGGGGACTAGCGGGAGAGGTGAATGAGCAGTTCTTC. Protein sequence: CAIRGLAGEVNEQFF.

This chain links TRBV27 with TRBJ1-1; D not resolved. Deletions cut 4 bases from V and 1 base from J, with 16 bases between. The CDR3 is made up of 16 amino acids. Germline CDR1 MNHEY, CDR2 SMNVEV (reference sequence). CDR3 protein: CASSSDLSRRNTEAFF. The CDR3 nucleotides are TGTGCCAGCAGTTCGGACCTCTCCAGACGGAACACTGAAGCTTTCTTT.

The J gene is TRBJ2-1, the V gene TRBV29-1, with 7 bases aligning to TRBD2. The J call could be wrong; TRBJ2-7 is a better fit for the DNA end. From germline, CDR1 is SQVTM and CDR2 ANQGSEA. This CDR3 has 14 amino acids. DNA of the CDR3: TGCAGCGTTTCCTTAGCGGGTTCCTACAATGAGCAGTACTTC. Translated, it gives CSVSLAGSYNEQYF.

This clonotype has a handful of counts. As DNA, the CDR3 is TGTGCCAGCAGTGAAGCTTTGTCGAATTCACCCCTCCACTTT. It specifies CASSEALSNSPLHF. This chain connects TRBV6-1 to TRBJ1-6; D gene ambiguous. CDR1 and CDR2 (germline): MNHNS, SASEGT. CDR3 length: 14 residues. With 0 bases removed from V and 7 bases from J, the gap between germline ends came to 7 bases.

The table lists this clonotype with a few counts. The rearrangement links TRBV27 to TRBJ1-2; the match to TRBD1 covers 9 bases. The ends lost 6 bases at V and 4 bases at J; junction bases unmatched: 9. CDR3 size: 15 residues. Germline V gene lookup returns CDR1 MNHEY and CDR2 SMNVEV (reference sequence). CDR3 region: CASSPRTGATYGYTF. The CDR3 DNA sequence: TGTGCCAGCAGCCCTCGGACAGGGGCTACCTATGGCTACACCTTC.

This chain uses TRBV3-1 with TRBJ2-1; the match to TRBD2 covers 7 bases. The CDR3 has 16 amino acids. CDR1 and CDR2 (germline): LGHDT, YNNKEL (reference sequence). Trimming took 3 bases from V and 5 from J; bases not matched to a gene: 10. CDR3 in amino acids: CASSQSPGLLNNEQFF. The DNA of the CDR3 is TGTGCCAGCAGCCAGTCCCCGGGACTACTAAACAATGAGCAGTTCTTC.

V is TRBV4-2 and J is TRBJ2-3; 7 positions agree with TRBD1. Germline CDR1 and CDR2: LGHNA and YNFKEQ. With V trimmed by 2 bases and J by 0 bases, 2 bases remained unmatched. This CDR3 spans 15 amino acids. The CDR3 nucleotides read TGTGCCAGCAGCCAACCGACAGGGAGCACAGATACGCAGTATTTT. It yields the protein CASSQPTGSTDTQYF.

The V and J genes are TRBV27 and TRBJ1-1, with 9 bases that match TRBD1. Germline loops: CDR1 MNHEY, CDR2 SMNVEV (reference sequence). The CDR3 runs 15 residues. The junction had 8 bases not matched to a gene; V was cut back by 4 bases and J by 5 bases. The CDR3 DNA sequence: TGTGCCAGCAGTTCCTCGGACAGGGGCGAAACTGAAGCTTTCTTT. Protein sequence: CASSSSDRGETEAFF.

There are a few counts of this clonotype. The chain joins TRBV20-1 to TRBJ1-4, with D tentatively TRBD1 (6 bases). The CDR3 spans 15 residues. V lost 0 bases and J 3 bases, leaving 11 bases between the germline ends. Germline V gene data show CDR1 as DFQATT and CDR2 as SNEGSKA (reference sequence). For the CDR3, the DNA is TGCAGTGCTAGAGATCCGGGACACCCTAATGAAAAACTGTTTTTT. Translation gives CSARDPGHPNEKLFF.

This clonotype was found once. The chain carries TRBV12-3 or TRBV12-4 and TRBJ1-1, with 7 bases aligning to TRBD1. The CDR3 totals 15 residues. V lost 8 bases to trimming and J lost 1 base; unmatched junction nucleotides: 10. The CDR3 DNA sequence: TGTGCCAGCGGACATTCAGGGGGGAGGAACACTGAAGCTTTCTTT. Amino acid sequence: CASGHSGGRNTEAFF.

This clonotype was detected only a few times. The J gene is TRBJ2-1, the V gene TRBV20-1, with TRBD2 identical over 11 bases. Germline assignment: CDR1 DFQATT and CDR2 SNEGSKA (reference sequence). The CDR3 is 14 residues long. V trimming: 4 bases; J trimming: 4 bases; junction bases outside the gene matches: 3. The CDR3 loop reads CSATSGRPYNEQFF. The CDR3 bases are TGCAGTGCTACTAGCGGGAGGCCTTACAATGAGCAGTTCTTC.

This chain links TRBV11-1 with TRBJ1-2, with D tentatively TRBD1 (5 bases). There are 11 residues in the CDR3. Germline V gene sequence: CDR1 SGHAT, CDR2 FQDESV (reference sequence). Trimming pared 7 bases from V and 8 bases from J, leaving 11 bases between. The DNA for the CDR3 is TGTGCCAGCAAGGCGTCAGGGGGCTACACCTTC. It codes for CASKASGGYTF.

This sequence joins TRBV20-1 and TRBJ2-1; TRBD2 aligns across 13 bases. V shed 0 bases and J 7 bases; nucleotides not matched to a gene: 6. Germline V CDR1 and CDR2: DFQATT, SNEGSKA (reference sequence). The length of the CDR3 is 16 residues. DNA of the CDR3: TGCAGTGCTAGAGATTTCACTAGCGGGAGGGCGAATGAGCAGTTCTTC. Amino acids: CSARDFTSGRANEQFF.

The rearrangement links TRBV28 to TRBJ1-6; the D gene is possibly TRBD1 (5 bases). The CDR3 runs to 15 residues. CDR1 is MDHEN, CDR2 SYDVKM, per germline. V lost 3 bases and J lost 7, with 13 bases in between. CDR3 nucleotide sequence: TGTGCCAGCAGTTTCTCGGGGGGTCGCAATTCACCCCTCCACTTT. Translating it yields CASSFSGGRNSPLHF. The full variable domain, in which reference TRBV28 and TRBJ1-6 provide the parts outside the CDR3, is DVKVTQSSRYLVKRTGEKVFLECVQDMDHENMFWYRQDPGLGLRLIYFSYDVKMKEKGDIPEGYSVSREKKERFSLILESASTNQTSMYLCASSFSGGRNSPLHFGNGTRLTVT.

This sequence joins TRBV2 and TRBJ2-3; 7 bases agree with TRBD2. The junction had 9 bases not matched to a gene; V was cut back by 1 base and J by 2 bases. Germline V lookup: CDR1 SNHLY, CDR2 FYNNEI. This CDR3 contains 17 residues. Here the CDR3 reads CASSEGLAVGYTDTQYF. As DNA, the CDR3 is TGTGCCAGCAGTGAAGGGCTAGCGGTGGGGTACACAGATACGCAGTATTTT.